A single sample gave rise to the 22 T cell receptor beta chains below, sequenced in a study of CD8+ T cells in alopecia areata. The treatment is: oral pan-JAK inhibitor, 5-10 mg twice daily. RNA extraction was followed by reverse transcription into cDNA, which acted as the sequencing template. TCRdb's copy holds only in-frame clones and misses some; the assay was immunoSEQ multiplex PCR. In the table there are fewer than 250,000 clones, roughly 44% of which are singletons. The sequencing here drew on CD4+ T cells sorted from blood, taken around week 36, from a patient treated with tofacitinib. The receptors come from a human donor with alopecia areata.

V gene TRBV29-1 combines with J gene TRBJ2-3; D is tentatively TRBD1 or TRBD2 (5 bases each). V was cut by 7 bases and J by 0 bases, with 17 bases left in between. This CDR3 contains 15 residues. Germline V gene sequence: CDR1 SQVTM, CDR2 ANQGSEA. The DNA for the CDR3 is TGCAGCGCAACCGGGTATGGGACCAGCACAGATACGCAGTATTTT. Protein: CSATGYGTSTDTQYF.

This clone has more than one count but fewer than ten. The chain has TRBV9 and TRBJ1-5, with 7 bases that match TRBD1. Trimming at V came to 3 bases and at J to 2 bases, leaving 2 bases not matched to a gene. The germline gives CDR1 SGDLS, CDR2 YYNGEE. This CDR3 spans 14 amino acids. The CDR3 is CASSETGGNQPQHF. Written as DNA, the CDR3 is TGTGCCAGCAGCGAAACAGGGGGCAATCAGCCCCAGCATTTT.

This chain uses TRBV7-8 with TRBJ1-5, with D maybe TRBD1 (6 bases). The CDR3 is 15 amino acids. Per germline, CDR1 SGHVS and CDR2 FQNEAQ. Trimming removed 5 bases at V and 0 bases at J, with 11 bases between. The CDR3 here is CASSKRQDSNQPQHF. CDR3 in DNA: TGTGCCAGCAGCAAACGACAGGATAGCAATCAGCCCCAGCATTTT.

A few counts support this clone. The sample holds other DNA sequences that translate to the same CDR3. This chain uses TRBV11-2 with TRBJ2-7; D not resolved. CDR3 size: 11 residues. V lost 5 bases and J 3 bases, leaving 5 bases between the germline ends. The germline V gene has CDR1 SGHAT and CDR2 FQNNGV. CDR3 DNA: TGTGCCAGCAGCCCGTACTACGAGCAGTACTTC. It is translated as CASSPYYEQYF.

This clone was found once. This rearrangement joins TRBV27 to TRBJ2-7, with D possibly being TRBD1 (5 bases). CDR1 and CDR2 from the germline V gene are MNHEY and SMNVEV (reference sequence). This CDR3 has 14 residues. V lost 5 bases to trimming and J lost 1 base, with 12 bases between them. CDR3: CASSGTGVSYEQYF. For the CDR3, the DNA is TGTGCCAGCAGTGGAACAGGTGTATCCTACGAGCAGTACTTC.

The sample holds a few counts of this clone. V gene TRBV19 combines with J gene TRBJ2-4; D not certain. V was cut by 5 bases and J by 5 bases, with 10 bases left in between. The CDR3 has 13 amino acids. Germline-derived CDR1 and CDR2 are LNHDA and SQIVND (reference sequence). CDR3 sequence: CASSSNGENIQYF. In DNA form, the CDR3 reads TGTGCCAGTAGTTCCAATGGGGAAAACATTCAGTACTTC.

There are a few counts of this clone. The chain joins TRBV2 to TRBJ2-1, with D hard to call. Germline-derived CDR1 and CDR2 are SNHLY and FYNNEI. The CDR3 is 13 residues long. Trimming shortened V by 9 bases and J by 5 bases, and 14 bases separated the two germline ends. CDR3 sequence reads: CASTAQPHNEQFF. The CDR3 coding sequence is TGTGCCAGTACCGCACAGCCCCACAATGAGCAGTTCTTC.

The rearrangement joins TRBV29-1 to TRBJ1-2; D unclear. The germline gives CDR1 SQVTM, CDR2 ANQGSEA. V was pared by 6 bases and J by 8 bases, with 16 bases between. The CDR3 extends over 12 amino acids. CDR3 residues: CSVNEAAGGYTF. In DNA form, the CDR3 reads TGCAGCGTAAACGAGGCCGCGGGGGGCTACACCTTC.

This chain connects TRBV5-6 to TRBJ2-7; TRBD1 agrees at 11 bases. The CDR3 is made up of 16 amino acids. CDR1 is SGHDT, CDR2 YYEEEE, per germline. V dropped 4 bases and J dropped 6; count of bases not matched to a gene: 12. The CDR3 protein is CASSGRRWTGGTEQYF. The CDR3 region has the DNA TGTGCCAGCAGCGGGAGAAGGTGGACAGGGGGCACCGAGCAGTACTTC. Together with reference TRBV5-6 and TRBJ2-7, the CDR3 gives the full variable domain: DAGVTQSPTHLIKTRGQQVTLRCSPKSGHDTVSWYQQALGQGPQFIFQYYEEEERQRGNFPDRFSGHQFPNYSSELNVNALLLGDSALYLCASSGRRWTGGTEQYFGPGTRLTVT.

The rearrangement joins TRBV5-1 to TRBJ2-5; tentatively, D is TRBD2 (6 bases). Trimming took 0 bases from V and 1 from J, leaving 10 bases between them. The CDR3 is made up of 15 amino acids. The V gene's germline CDR1 is SGHRS and CDR2 YFSETQ. CDR3 protein: CASSLGSGIQETQYF. In DNA form, the CDR3 reads TGCGCCAGCAGCTTGGGTAGCGGAATCCAAGAGACCCAGTACTTC. Variable domain in full (rest from reference TRBV5-1 and TRBJ2-5): KAGVTQTPRYLIKTRGQQVTLSCSPISGHRSVSWYQQTPGQGLQFLFEYFSETQRNKGNFPGRFSGRQFSNSRSEMNVSTLELGDSALYLCASSLGSGIQETQYFGPGTRLLVL.

This clone appeared once. J is TRBJ2-6 and V is TRBV5-1, with 10 bases aligning to TRBD1. Germline loops: CDR1 SGHRS, CDR2 YFSETQ. The CDR3 covers 17 residues. Trimming took 4 bases from V and 2 from J; bases not matched to a gene: 6. CDR3 protein: CASSPTGQGTGANVLTF. DNA for the CDR3: TGCGCCAGCAGCCCTACGGGACAGGGGACTGGGGCCAACGTCCTGACTTTC. Combining the CDR3 with reference TRBV5-1 and TRBJ2-6 gives the whole variable domain KAGVTQTPRYLIKTRGQQVTLSCSPISGHRSVSWYQQTPGQGLQFLFEYFSETQRNKGNFPGRFSGRQFSNSRSEMNVSTLELGDSALYLCASSPTGQGTGANVLTFGAGSRLTVL.

The CDR3 sequence: CASGTGGSYEQYF. CDR3 nucleotide sequence: TGTGCCAGCGGAACAGGGGGCTCCTACGAGCAGTACTTC. The rearrangement uses TRBV27 and TRBJ2-7; 8 nucleotides align to TRBD1. J was trimmed by 0 bases and V by 8 bases; bases with no gene match: 3. CDR3 length: 13 amino acids. Germline V lookup: CDR1 MNHEY, CDR2 SMNVEV (reference sequence).

V is TRBV30 and J is TRBJ2-2, with TRBD2 identical over 9 bases. After removal of 0 bases from V and 6 bases from J, the junction contained 5 bases not matched to a gene. CDR3 length: 15 amino acids. Germline V lookup: CDR1 GTSNPN, CDR2 SVGIG (reference sequence). The DNA for the CDR3 is TGTGCCTGGAGTGTACTGACTAGCGGAGCCGGGGAGCTGTTTTTT. Amino acid sequence: CAWSVLTSGAGELFF.

This clone turned up a few times. The chain carries TRBV5-1 and TRBJ1-2, with D unclear. This CDR3 has 11 residues. Germline V gene lookup returns CDR1 SGHRS and CDR2 YFSETQ. V lost 4 bases to trimming and J lost 6 bases, with 7 bases between them. This CDR3 is CASSLNNGYTF. Written as DNA, the CDR3 is TGCGCCAGCAGCCTGAACAATGGCTACACCTTC.

The CDR3 sequence is CATSRDRQGVAQITQYF. Written as DNA, the CDR3 is TGTGCCACCAGCAGAGATCGACAGGGTGTAGCACAGATAACGCAGTATTTT. The rearrangement links TRBV15 to TRBJ2-3; 7 nucleotides align to TRBD1. CDR3 length: 17 amino acids. Trimming took 0 bases from V and 9 from J; bases not matched to a gene: 15. CDR1 is LNHNV, CDR2 YYDKDF, per germline (reference sequence).

The sample holds a few counts of this clone. V is TRBV2 and J is TRBJ2-4; D remains ambiguous. Looked up from germline, CDR1 is SNHLY and CDR2 is FYNNEI. The CDR3 is 13 residues long. Trimming took 4 bases from V and 6 from J, leaving 10 bases between them. Here the CDR3 DNA reads TGTGCCAGCAGTGGACCATCTGGAAACATTCAGTACTTC. Translation gives CASSGPSGNIQYF.

Comments on this clone: This likely comes from a read error, as the CDR3 has no conserved phenylalanine or tryptophan at its end. The DNA is omitted, as the CDR3 cannot be located on it reliably, and the CDR3 follows TCRdb's listing. The rearrangement uses TRBV27 and TRBJ2-3; TRBD1 was called by the table and not checked on the DNA. The germline CDR1 and CDR2 sequences are MNHEY and SMNVEV (reference sequence). The length of the CDR3 is 12 amino acids, counting both ends. The CDR3 is CASSLSYGSLIR.

The V and J genes are TRBV11-2 and TRBJ2-2, with D maybe TRBD2 (6 bases). Trimming removed 10 bases at V and 1 base at J, with 13 bases between. This CDR3 is built from 14 residues. Germline values: CDR1 SGHAT, CDR2 FQNNGV. The DNA for the CDR3 is TGTGCCACCCAAGGCGGGAAGAACACCGGGGAGCTGTTTTTT. It is translated as CATQGGKNTGELFF.

The chain links TRBV5-1 to TRBJ1-1, with D possibly matching TRBD1 (5 bases). Per germline, CDR1 SGHRS and CDR2 YFSETQ. The CDR3 consists of 16 residues. The V end lost 0 bases, the J end lost 4 bases, and 16 bases lay between the germline ends. The CDR3 is CASSLVQGEGGTEAFF. DNA for the CDR3: TGCGCCAGCAGCTTGGTTCAGGGAGAAGGCGGCACTGAAGCTTTCTTT.

This clone has only a few counts. The chain uses TRBV7-8 and TRBJ2-3; 11 positions agree with TRBD2. V lost 5 bases, J lost 2 bases, and 9 bases stayed unmatched. The CDR3 is 17 residues long. The germline CDR1 and CDR2 sequences are SGHVS and FQNEAQ. CDR3 sequence: CASSVVPGLAATDTQYF. CDR3 in DNA: TGTGCCAGCAGCGTAGTTCCGGGACTAGCGGCCACAGATACGCAGTATTTT.

This clone was counted only a few times. The genes are TRBV20-1 and TRBJ1-1, with D hard to call. Trimming stripped 5 bases from V and 0 bases from J, with 4 bases between. The CDR3 covers 11 residues. Germline-derived CDR1 and CDR2 are DFQATT and SNEGSKA (reference sequence). DNA for the CDR3: TGCAGTGCTCCGATGAACACTGAAGCTTTCTTT. The encoded protein is CSAPMNTEAFF.

J is TRBJ2-3 and V is TRBV14; no definite D call. This CDR3 is built from 14 residues. The germline V gene encodes CDR1 SGHDN and CDR2 FVKESK. Between the trimmed V and J ends, which lost 0 bases and 6 bases, there was a span of 10 bases. CDR3 sequence: CASSQDAVLDTQYF. The CDR3 bases are TGTGCCAGCAGCCAAGACGCAGTACTCGATACGCAGTATTTT.